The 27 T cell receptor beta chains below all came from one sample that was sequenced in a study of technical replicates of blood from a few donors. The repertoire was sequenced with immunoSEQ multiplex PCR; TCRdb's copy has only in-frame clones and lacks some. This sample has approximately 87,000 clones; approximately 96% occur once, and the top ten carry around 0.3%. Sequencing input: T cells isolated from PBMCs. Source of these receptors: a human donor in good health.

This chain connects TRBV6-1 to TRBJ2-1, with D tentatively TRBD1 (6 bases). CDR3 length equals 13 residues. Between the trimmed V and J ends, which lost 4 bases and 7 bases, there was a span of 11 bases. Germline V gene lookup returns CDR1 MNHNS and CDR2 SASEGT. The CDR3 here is CASSVFQGNEQFF. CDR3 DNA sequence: TGTGCCAGCAGTGTTTTTCAGGGGAATGAGCAGTTCTTC.

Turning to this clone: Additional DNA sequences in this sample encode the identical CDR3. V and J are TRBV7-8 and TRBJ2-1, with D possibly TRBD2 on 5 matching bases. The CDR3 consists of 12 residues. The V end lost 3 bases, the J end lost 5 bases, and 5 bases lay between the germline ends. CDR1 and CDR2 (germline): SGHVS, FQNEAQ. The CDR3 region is CASSLGDNEQFF. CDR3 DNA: TGTGCCAGCAGCTTGGGAGACAATGAGCAGTTCTTC.

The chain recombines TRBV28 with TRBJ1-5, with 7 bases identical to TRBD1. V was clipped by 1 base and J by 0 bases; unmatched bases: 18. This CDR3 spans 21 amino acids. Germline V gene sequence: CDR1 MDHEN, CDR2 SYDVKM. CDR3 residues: CASSLSEPGQSILSSNQPQHF. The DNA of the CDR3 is TGTGCCAGCAGTTTATCGGAGCCGGGACAGTCGATTCTTTCTAGCAATCAGCCCCAGCATTTT.

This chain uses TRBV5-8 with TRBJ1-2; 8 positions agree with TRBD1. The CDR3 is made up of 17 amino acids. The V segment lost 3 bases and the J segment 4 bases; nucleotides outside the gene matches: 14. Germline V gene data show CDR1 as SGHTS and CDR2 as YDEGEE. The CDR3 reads CASSSRQGRVVVYGYTF. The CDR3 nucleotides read TGTGCCAGCAGCTCCCGACAGGGGCGTGTAGTTGTCTATGGCTACACCTTC.

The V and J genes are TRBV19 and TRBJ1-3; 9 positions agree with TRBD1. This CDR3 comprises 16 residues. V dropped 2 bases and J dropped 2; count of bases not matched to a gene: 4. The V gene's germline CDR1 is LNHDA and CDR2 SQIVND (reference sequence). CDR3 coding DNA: TGTGCCAGTAGTATACCTGGACAGGGGACTGGAAACACCATATATTTT. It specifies CASSIPGQGTGNTIYF.

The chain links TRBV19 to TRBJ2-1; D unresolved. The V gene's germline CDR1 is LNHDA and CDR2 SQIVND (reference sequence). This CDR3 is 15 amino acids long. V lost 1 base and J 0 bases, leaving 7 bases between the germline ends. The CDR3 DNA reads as TGTGCCAGTAGTATAGTAGCTAGCTCCTACAATGAGCAGTTCTTC. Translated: CASSIVASSYNEQFF.

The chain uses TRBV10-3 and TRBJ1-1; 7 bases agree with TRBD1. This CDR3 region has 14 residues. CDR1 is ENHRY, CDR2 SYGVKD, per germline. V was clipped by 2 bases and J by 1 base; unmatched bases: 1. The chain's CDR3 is CAISEDRENTEAFF. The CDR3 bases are TGTGCCATCAGTGAGGACAGGGAGAACACTGAAGCTTTCTTT.

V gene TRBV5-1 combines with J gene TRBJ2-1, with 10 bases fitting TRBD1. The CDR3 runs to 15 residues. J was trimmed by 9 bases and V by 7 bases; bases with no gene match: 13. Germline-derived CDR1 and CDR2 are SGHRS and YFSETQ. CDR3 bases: TGCGCCAGCCGGGGCGGGACAGGGGACACAGGTGAGCAGTTCTTC. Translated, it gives CASRGGTGDTGEQFF.

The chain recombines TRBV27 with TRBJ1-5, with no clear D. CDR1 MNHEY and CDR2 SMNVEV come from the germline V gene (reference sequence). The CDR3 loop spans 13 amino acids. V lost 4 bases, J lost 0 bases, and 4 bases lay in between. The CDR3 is CASSWSSNQPQHF. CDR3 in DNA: TGTGCCAGCAGTTGGAGTAGCAATCAGCCCCAGCATTTT.

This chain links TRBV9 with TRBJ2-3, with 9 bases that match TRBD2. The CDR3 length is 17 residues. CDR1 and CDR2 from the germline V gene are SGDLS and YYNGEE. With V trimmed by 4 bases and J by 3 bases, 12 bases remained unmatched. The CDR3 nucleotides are TGTGCCAGCAGCACCCTGGGAGGACTAGCGTTAACAGATACGCAGTATTTT. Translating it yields CASSTLGGLALTDTQYF.

CDR3 region: CASSLRQSSGGYTF. Here the CDR3 DNA reads TGTGCCAGCAGTTTGAGACAGTCTTCGGGTGGCTACACCTTC. The chain carries TRBV6-5 and TRBJ1-2, with a weak D call TRBD1 (5 bases). The CDR3 contains 14 residues. The germline V and J ends were trimmed by 4 bases and 7 bases, with 16 bases remaining between them. CDR1 is MNHEY and CDR2 is SVGAGI in the germline V gene.

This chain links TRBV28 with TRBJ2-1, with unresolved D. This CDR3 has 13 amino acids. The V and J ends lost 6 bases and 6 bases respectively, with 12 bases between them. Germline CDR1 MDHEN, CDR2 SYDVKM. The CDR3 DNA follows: TGTGCCAGCAGACCTGACTCGTTCAATGAGCAGTTCTTC. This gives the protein CASRPDSFNEQFF.

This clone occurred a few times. The CDR3 DNA follows: TGTGCCAGCAGCCCGCAGACAGGGGCCTCTAACTATGGCTACACCTTC. Its translation: CASSPQTGASNYGYTF. The chain employs TRBV11-1 and TRBJ1-2; 8 nucleotides match TRBD1. After removal of 5 bases from V and 0 bases from J, the junction contained 8 bases not matched to a gene. This CDR3 spans 16 amino acids. Germline CDR1 is SGHAT and CDR2 is FQDESV (reference sequence).

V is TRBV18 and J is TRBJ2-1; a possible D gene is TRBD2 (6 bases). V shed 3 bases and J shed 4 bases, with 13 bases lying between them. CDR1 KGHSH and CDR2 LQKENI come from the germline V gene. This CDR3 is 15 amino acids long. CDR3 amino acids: CASSPGLSLYNEQFF. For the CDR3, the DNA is TGTGCCAGCTCACCGGGACTTTCCTTGTACAATGAGCAGTTCTTC.

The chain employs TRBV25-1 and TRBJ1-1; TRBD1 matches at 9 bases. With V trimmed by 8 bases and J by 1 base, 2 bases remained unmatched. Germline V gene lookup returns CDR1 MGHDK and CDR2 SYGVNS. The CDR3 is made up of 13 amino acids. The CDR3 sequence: CASGQGKNTEAFF. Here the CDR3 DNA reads TGTGCCAGCGGACAGGGGAAGAACACTGAAGCTTTCTTT.

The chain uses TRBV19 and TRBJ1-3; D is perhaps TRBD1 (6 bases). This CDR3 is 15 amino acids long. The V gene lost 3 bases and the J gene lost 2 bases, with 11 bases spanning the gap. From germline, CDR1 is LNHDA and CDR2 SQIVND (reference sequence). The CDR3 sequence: CASSMGGGPGNTIYF. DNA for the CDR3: TGTGCCAGTAGTATGGGCGGGGGCCCTGGAAACACCATATATTTT.

The CDR3 is CASSFLTGGAFF. The CDR3 nucleotides read TGTGCCAGCAGTTTCCTGACCGGAGGGGCTTTCTTT. The chain employs TRBV6-5 and TRBJ1-1; D is unclear. Germline V lookup: CDR1 MNHEY, CDR2 SVGAGI. The V end was cut by 4 bases, the J end by 11 bases, with 14 bases between. The CDR3 has 12 residues.

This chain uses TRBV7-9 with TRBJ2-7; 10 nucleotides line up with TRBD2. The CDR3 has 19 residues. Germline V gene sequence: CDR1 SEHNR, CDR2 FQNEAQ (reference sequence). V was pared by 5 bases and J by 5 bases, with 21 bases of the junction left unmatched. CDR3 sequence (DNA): TGTGCCAGCAGCAAGCGAGCTAGCGGGAGTTTATTTTTTGTCGACGAGCAGTACTTC. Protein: CASSKRASGSLFFVDEQYF.

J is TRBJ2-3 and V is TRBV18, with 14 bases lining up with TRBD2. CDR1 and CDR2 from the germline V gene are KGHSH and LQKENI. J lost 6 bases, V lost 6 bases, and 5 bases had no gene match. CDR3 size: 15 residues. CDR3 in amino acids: CASSRLAGGPDTQYF. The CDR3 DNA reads TGTGCCAGCTCCCGACTAGCGGGAGGGCCGGATACGCAGTATTTT.

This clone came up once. CDR3 loop: CASSERDRKGSGANVLTF. For the CDR3, the DNA is TGTGCCAGCAGCGAGAGGGACAGGAAGGGTTCTGGGGCCAACGTCCTGACTTTC. The V gene is TRBV7-9, the J gene TRBJ2-6, with 8 bases aligning to TRBD1. Trimming at V came to 5 bases and at J to 1 base, leaving 10 bases not matched to a gene. CDR1 SEHNR and CDR2 FQNEAQ come from the germline V gene (reference sequence). CDR3 length: 18 amino acids.

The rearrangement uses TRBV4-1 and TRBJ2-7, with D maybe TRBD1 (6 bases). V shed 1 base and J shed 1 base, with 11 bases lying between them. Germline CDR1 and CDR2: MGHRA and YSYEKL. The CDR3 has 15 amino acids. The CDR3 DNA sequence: TGCGCCAGCAGCCAAGGCTCGACAGGATCCTACGAGCAGTACTTC. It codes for CASSQGSTGSYEQYF.

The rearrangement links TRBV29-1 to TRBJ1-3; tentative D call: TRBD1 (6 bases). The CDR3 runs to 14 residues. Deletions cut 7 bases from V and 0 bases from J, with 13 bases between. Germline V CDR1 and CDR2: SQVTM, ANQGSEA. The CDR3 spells CSGGQRSSGNTIYF. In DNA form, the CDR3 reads TGCAGCGGGGGACAACGGAGCTCTGGAAACACCATATATTTT.

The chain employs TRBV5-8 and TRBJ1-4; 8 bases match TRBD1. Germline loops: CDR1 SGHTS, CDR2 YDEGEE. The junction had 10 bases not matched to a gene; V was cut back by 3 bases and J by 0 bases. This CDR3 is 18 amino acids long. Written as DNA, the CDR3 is TGTGCCAGCAGCTCGGGACAGGCTGGGATCGCAACTAATGAAAAACTGTTTTTT. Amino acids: CASSSGQAGIATNEKLFF.

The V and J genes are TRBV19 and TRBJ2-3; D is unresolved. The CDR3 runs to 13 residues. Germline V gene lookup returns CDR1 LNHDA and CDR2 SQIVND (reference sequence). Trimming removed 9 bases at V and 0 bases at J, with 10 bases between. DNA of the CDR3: TGTGCCAGCAGGCCTTCTAGCACAGATACGCAGTATTTT. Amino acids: CASRPSSTDTQYF. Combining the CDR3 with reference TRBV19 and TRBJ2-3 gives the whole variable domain DGGITQSPKYLFRKEGQNVTLSCEQNLNHDAMYWYRQDPGQGLRLIYYSQIVNDFQKGDIAEGYSVSREKKESFPLTVTSAQKNPTAFYLCASRPSSTDTQYFGPGTRLTVL.

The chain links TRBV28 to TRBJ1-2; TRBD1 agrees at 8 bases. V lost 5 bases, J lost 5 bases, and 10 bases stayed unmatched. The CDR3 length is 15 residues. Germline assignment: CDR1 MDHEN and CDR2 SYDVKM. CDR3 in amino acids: CASSPSDRAGYGYTF. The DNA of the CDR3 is TGTGCCAGCAGTCCCTCGGACAGGGCGGGGTATGGCTACACCTTC.

DNA for the CDR3: TGTGCCAGCAGTTACGGGGGCCCTTATAGCAATCAGCCCCAGCATTTT. It codes for CASSYGGPYSNQPQHF. The V and J genes are TRBV6-6 and TRBJ1-5; D may be TRBD1 (6 bases). Trimming took 2 bases from V and 0 from J, leaving 11 bases between them. CDR1 is MNHNY, CDR2 SVGAGI, per germline (reference sequence). CDR3 length equals 16 residues.

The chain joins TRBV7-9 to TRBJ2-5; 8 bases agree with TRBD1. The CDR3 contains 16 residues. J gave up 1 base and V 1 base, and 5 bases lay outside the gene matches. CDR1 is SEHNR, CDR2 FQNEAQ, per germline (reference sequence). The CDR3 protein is CASSLDRTGTQETQYF. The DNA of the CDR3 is TGTGCCAGCAGCTTAGATCGGACAGGGACCCAAGAGACCCAGTACTTC.